The clone carrying this T cell receptor (beta chain) has more than one count but fewer than ten. Its antigen is currently unknown. This sample is part of a study of regulatory T cells in long-lasting Graves disease. Overall study context: It was over 5 years of antithyroid drugs, with positive TSH receptor antibodies, that meant persistent Graves' disease. General study findings and limits: Peripheral blood alone, not thyroid tissue, underwent study. Patients with persistent Graves' had lower TCR diversity than newly diagnosed patients.

With iRepertoire HTBI primers and Arm-PCR of CDR3 regions, TCR beta libraries were built. In TCRdb, the multiplex PCR reads were re-called with MiXCR into one record per CDR3 protein. The table has almost 350,000 distinct CDR3 sequences, around 20% seen once. The time point here: persistent/refractory GD, antithyroid drugs over 5 years with positive TRAb. TCR sequences were obtained from RNA taken from PBMCs. The CDR3 has 13 amino acids. CDR1 and CDR2 from the germline V gene are LNHDA and SQIVND (reference sequence). Trimming took off 3 bases at V and 6 bases at J, with 8 bases between the two ends. Sample: peripheral blood mononuclear cells (PBMCs), taken when the disease was refractory, from a patient treated with antithyroid drugs. This receptor was identified in a female donor with Graves disease. This chain links TRBV19 with TRBJ2-2, with D hard to call. CDR3 amino acids: CASSITRPGELFF. In DNA form, the CDR3 reads TGTGCCAGTAGTATTACCCGCCCCGGGGAGCTGTTTTTT.